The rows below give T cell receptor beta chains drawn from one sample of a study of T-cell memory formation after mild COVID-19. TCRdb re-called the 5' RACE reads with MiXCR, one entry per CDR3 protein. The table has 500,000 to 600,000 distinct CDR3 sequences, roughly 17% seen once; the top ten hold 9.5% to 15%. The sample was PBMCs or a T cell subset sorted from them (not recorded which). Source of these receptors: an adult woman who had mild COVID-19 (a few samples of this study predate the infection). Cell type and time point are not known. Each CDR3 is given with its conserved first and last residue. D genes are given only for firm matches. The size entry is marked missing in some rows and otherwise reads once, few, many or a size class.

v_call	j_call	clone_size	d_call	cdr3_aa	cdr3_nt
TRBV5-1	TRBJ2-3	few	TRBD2	CASSLGDGAGVSADTQYF	TGCGCCAGCAGCTTGGGGGATGGAGCGGGAGTCAGTGCAGATACGCAGTATTTT
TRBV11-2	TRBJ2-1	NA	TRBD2	CASSEPGTSTEQFF	TGTGCCAGCAGCGAACCCGGGACTAGCACTGAGCAGTTCTTC
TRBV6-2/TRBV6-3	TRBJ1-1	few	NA	CASSYSANTEAFF	TGTGCCAGCAGTTATTCAGCGAACACTGAAGCTTTCTTT
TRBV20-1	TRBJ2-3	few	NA	CSASKAPIADTQYF	TGCAGTGCTAGTAAGGCGCCTATAGCAGATACGCAGTATTTT
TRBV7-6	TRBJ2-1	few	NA	CASSLVGLSGVLYNEQFF	TGTGCCAGCAGCTTAGTTGGTCTGTCGGGGGTTCTCTACAATGAGCAGTTCTTC
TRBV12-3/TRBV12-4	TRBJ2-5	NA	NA	CASSGTRTQYF	TGTGCCAGCAGTGGGACACGGACCCAGTACTTC
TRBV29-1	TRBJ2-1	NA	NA	CSVSGGTLEQFF	TGCAGCGTCTCCGGCGGGACGCTGGAGCAGTTCTTC
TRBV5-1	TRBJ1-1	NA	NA	CASSLETSEAFF	TGCGCCAGCAGCTTGGAAACCTCAGAAGCTTTCTTT
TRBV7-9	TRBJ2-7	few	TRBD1	CASSLDRWDRDHEQYF	TGTGCCAGCAGCTTAGATCGTTGGGACAGGGACCACGAGCAGTACTTC
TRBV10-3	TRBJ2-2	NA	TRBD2	CAISESIDSGESNTGELFF	TGTGCCATCAGTGAATCGATTGATAGCGGGGAATCAAACACCGGGGAGCTGTTTTTT
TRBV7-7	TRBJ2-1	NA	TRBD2	CASSLFTSGYNEQFF	TGTGCTAGCAGCTTATTTACTAGCGGATACAATGAGCAGTTCTTC
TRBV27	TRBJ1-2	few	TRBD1	CASSPRQGLRGYTF	TGTGCCAGCAGTCCCCGACAGGGCCTAAGAGGCTACACCTTC
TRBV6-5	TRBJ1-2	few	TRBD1	CASSEQGLIYGYTF	TGTGCCAGCAGTGAACAGGGGCTAATCTATGGCTACACCTTC
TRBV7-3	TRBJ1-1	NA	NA	CASSFARPNTEAFF	TGTGCCAGCAGCTTCGCACGCCCGAACACTGAAGCTTTCTTT
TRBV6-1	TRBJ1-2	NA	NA	CASKDILQGPYGYTF	TGTGCCAGCAAAGATATACTACAGGGACCCTATGGCTACACCTTC
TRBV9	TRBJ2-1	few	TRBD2	CASSVGAGANNEQFF	TGTGCCAGCAGCGTAGGAGCGGGAGCTAACAATGAGCAGTTCTTC
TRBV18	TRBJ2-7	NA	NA	CASSTTVSYEQYF	TGTGCCAGCTCAACGACAGTCTCCTACGAGCAGTACTTC
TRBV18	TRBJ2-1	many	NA	CASSAPQTGQFF	TGTGCCAGCTCGGCACCGCAGACAGGCCAGTTCTTC
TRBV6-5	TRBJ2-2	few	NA	CASTSYGGDTGELFF	TGTGCCAGCACCAGTTACGGGGGAGACACCGGGGAGCTGTTTTTT
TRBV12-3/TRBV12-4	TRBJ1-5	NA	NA	CASSLTGLGFSNQPQHF	TGTGCCAGCAGTTTAACAGGGTTAGGTTTTAGCAATCAGCCCCAGCATTTT
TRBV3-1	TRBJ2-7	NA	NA	CATGPMGGSSYEQYF	TGTGCCACCGGCCCGATGGGCGGAAGCTCCTACGAGCAGTACTTC
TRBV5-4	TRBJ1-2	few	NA	CASSLDSRYGYTF	TGTGCCAGCAGCTTGGACTCTCGGTATGGCTACACCTTC
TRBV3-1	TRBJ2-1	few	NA	CASSQDRLSRNSYNEQFF	TGTGCCAGCAGCCAAGATCGGTTGTCTAGAAACTCCTACAATGAGCAGTTCTTC
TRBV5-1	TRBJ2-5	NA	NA	CASSPGQQQETQYF	TGCGCCAGCAGCCCCGGACAGCAACAAGAGACCCAGTACTTC
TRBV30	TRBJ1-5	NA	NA	CAWRRPHEEPQHF	TGTGCCTGGAGGAGACCCCACGAGGAGCCCCAGCATTTT
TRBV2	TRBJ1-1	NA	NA	CASSEIYANTEAFF	TGTGCCAGCAGTGAGATTTACGCGAACACTGAAGCTTTCTTT
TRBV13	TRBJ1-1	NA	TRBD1	CASSHGTGKMNTEAFF	TGTGCCAGCAGCCATGGGACAGGAAAAATGAACACTGAAGCTTTCTTT
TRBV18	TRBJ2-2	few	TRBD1	CASSPSRTGNTGELFF	TGTGCCAGCTCACCAAGCAGGACAGGGAACACCGGGGAGCTGTTTTTT
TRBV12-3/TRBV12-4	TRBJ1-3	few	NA	CASSLRENTIYF	TGTGCCAGCAGCCTCAGGGAAAACACCATATATTTT
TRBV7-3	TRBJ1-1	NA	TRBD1	CASSLTGDRPFRTEAFF	TGTGCCAGCAGCTTAACTGGGGACAGGCCATTTCGCACTGAAGCTTTCTTT
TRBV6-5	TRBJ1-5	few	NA	CASRKNPGQGSNQPQHF	TGTGCCAGCCGTAAAAACCCCGGACAAGGTAGCAATCAGCCCCAGCATTTT
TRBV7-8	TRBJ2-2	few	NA	CASSFILGEANTGELFF	TGTGCCAGCAGCTTCATCCTTGGGGAGGCGAACACCGGGGAGCTGTTTTTT
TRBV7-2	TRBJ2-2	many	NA	CASSRGAGELFF	TGTGCCAGCAGCCGAGGGGCCGGGGAGCTGTTTTTT
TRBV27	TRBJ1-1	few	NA	CASSFAPGGRRMNTEAFF	TGTGCCAGCAGTTTCGCCCCGGGCGGGAGGAGGATGAACACTGAAGCTTTCTTT
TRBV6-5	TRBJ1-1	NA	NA	CASAWGLNTEAFF	TGTGCCAGCGCTTGGGGATTGAACACTGAAGCTTTCTTT
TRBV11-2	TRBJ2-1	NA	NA	CASSLVPGRDEFF	TGTGCCAGCAGCTTAGTACCGGGACGGGATGAGTTCTTC
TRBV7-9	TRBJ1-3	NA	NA	CASSLEAGVGNTIYF	TGTGCCAGCAGCTTAGAGGCAGGGGTTGGAAACACCATATATTTT
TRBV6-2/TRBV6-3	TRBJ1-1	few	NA	CASSYLGTANTEAFF	TGTGCCAGCAGTTATCTAGGGACGGCGAACACTGAAGCTTTCTTT
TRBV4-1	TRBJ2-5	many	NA	CASSQESQFTETQYF	TGCGCCAGCAGCCAAGAGTCACAGTTCACGGAGACCCAGTACTTC
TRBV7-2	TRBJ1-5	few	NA	CASSRSSVSGPVYNQPQHF	TGTGCCAGCAGCCGGAGCTCGGTTTCAGGGCCTGTCTACAATCAGCCCCAGCATTTT
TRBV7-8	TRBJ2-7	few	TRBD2	CASSLATTSGIYEQYF	TGTGCCAGCAGCTTAGCGACGACTAGCGGAATCTACGAGCAGTACTTC
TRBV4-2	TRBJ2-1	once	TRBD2	CASSQDRGGRFHEQFF	TGTGCCAGCAGCCAAGATCGGGGGGGCCGTTTCCATGAGCAGTTCTTC